Following are 5 T cell receptor beta chains from one sample sequenced in a study of T-cell reconstitution after alpha-beta-depleted transplantation in children. Using unique molecular identifiers, the investigators prepared the TCRbeta library. TCRdb reprocessed the PCR reads via MiXCR and lists one record per CDR3 protein. The repertoire holds about 600,000 distinct CDR3 sequences, with roughly 24% as singletons. Material: PBMCs, mostly from graft donor cells, obtained 360 days after TCRalphabeta/CD19-depleted stem cell transplant. All receptors derive from a boy younger than two who had a stem cell transplant for acute myeloid leukemia, so the T cells may come from the graft donor.

There are a few counts of this clonotype. This chain uses TRBV28 with TRBJ2-1; a weak D match, TRBD2 (6 bases). Per the germline V gene, CDR1 is MDHEN and CDR2 is SYDVKM. V gave up 5 bases and J gave up 2 bases, with 13 bases separating them. The CDR3 runs to 15 residues. CDR3 in amino acids: CASSDGGFAYNEQFF. The CDR3 nucleotides read TGTGCCAGCAGTGATGGGGGGTTCGCCTACAATGAGCAGTTCTTC.

In its sample, this clonotype was seen many times. The genes are TRBV7-2 and TRBJ2-5; a weak D match, TRBD2 (5 bases). The V end was cut by 1 base, the J end by 3 bases, with 12 bases between. In germline, CDR1 is SGHTA, CDR2 FQGNSA. The CDR3 length is 15 residues. CDR3 DNA: TGTGCCAGCAGCTTAGGTAGCGTTATTGAAGAGACCCAGTACTTC. Encoded protein: CASSLGSVIEETQYF.

This clonotype came up a few times. This rearrangement joins TRBV5-1 to TRBJ2-3; D may be TRBD1 or TRBD2 (5 bases each). The CDR3 totals 17 residues. Germline-derived CDR1 and CDR2 are SGHRS and YFSETQ. V lost 1 base and J 0 bases, leaving 15 bases between the germline ends. CDR3 sequence reads: CASSLIPGPTSTDTQYF. The CDR3 DNA is TGCGCCAGCAGCTTGATACCGGGACCCACTAGCACAGATACGCAGTATTTT. The variable domain in full, completed from reference TRBV5-1 and TRBJ2-3, reads KAGVTQTPRYLIKTRGQQVTLSCSPISGHRSVSWYQQTPGQGLQFLFEYFSETQRNKGNFPGRFSGRQFSNSRSEMNVSTLELGDSALYLCASSLIPGPTSTDTQYFGPGTRLTVL.

This clonotype was detected ten times or more. The rearrangement uses TRBV5-1 and TRBJ1-2; the D is unclear. Germline loops: CDR1 SGHRS, CDR2 YFSETQ. The V end was cut by 6 bases, the J end by 0 bases, with 15 bases between. The CDR3 sequence is 15 residues long. The CDR3 nucleotides read TGCGCCAGCACCGGGAGGGCGAAAGCTAACTATGGCTACACCTTC. It specifies CASTGRAKANYGYTF.

The CDR3 region is CASSPRGLAVKGTQYF. The CDR3 DNA is TGTGCCAGCAGTCCCCGAGGACTAGCGGTCAAGGGGACCCAGTACTTC. J is TRBJ2-5 and V is TRBV6-2 or TRBV6-3, with 10 bases fitting TRBD2. This CDR3 is built from 16 residues. Germline V gives CDR1 MNHEY, CDR2 SVGEGT. V trimming: 5 bases; J trimming: 7 bases; junction bases outside the gene matches: 13.